The 17 T cell receptor beta chains presented below share a single source sample, sequenced in a study of blood T cell repertoires in COVID-19. The assay was immunoSEQ multiplex PCR, and TCRdb's table has in-frame clones only and misses some. The table includes roughly 360,000 clones, roughly four fifths detected once. Sequencing used PBMCs or T cells enriched from blood (not recorded which). These receptors were collected from a woman between 50 and 59 years old who had recovered from COVID-19.

J is TRBJ1-2 and V is TRBV27; D ambiguous. Per germline, CDR1 MNHEY and CDR2 SMNVEV (reference sequence). The V end was cut by 3 bases, the J end by 8 bases, with 13 bases between. This CDR3 has 13 amino acids. For the CDR3, the DNA is TGTGCCAGCAGTTTGGCAGGCGCTACGGGCTACACCTTC. Protein sequence: CASSLAGATGYTF.

This rearrangement joins TRBV6-5 to TRBJ2-2, with TRBD1 matching 9 bases. Germline-derived CDR1 and CDR2 are MNHEY and SVGAGI. The ends lost 9 bases at V and 5 bases at J; junction bases unmatched: 7. CDR3 length: 14 amino acids. The CDR3 here is CASQRQGGTGELFF. Written as DNA, the CDR3 is TGTGCCAGTCAACGACAGGGGGGAACCGGGGAGCTGTTTTTT.

The chain couples TRBV4-1 to TRBJ1-1, with 11 nucleotides matching TRBD1. The CDR3 is 17 residues long. Germline CDR1 MGHRA, CDR2 YSYEKL. J lost 4 bases, V lost 2 bases, and 9 bases had no gene match. The CDR3 spells CASSQTGTGGRSTEAFF. In nucleotides, the CDR3 is TGCGCCAGCAGCCAAACCGGGACAGGGGGGAGAAGCACTGAAGCTTTCTTT.

The chain is built from TRBV7-2 and TRBJ2-5, with TRBD1 as a possible D gene (5 bases). This CDR3 has 16 amino acids. Germline V gene sequence: CDR1 SGHTA, CDR2 FQGNSA. The V gene lost 5 bases and the J gene lost 1 base, with 17 bases spanning the gap. DNA for the CDR3: TGTGCCAGCAGCCCGTCAACCACAGGAATCCAAGAGACCCAGTACTTC. Translation: CASSPSTTGIQETQYF.

V is TRBV29-1 and J is TRBJ2-1, with 11 bases aligning to TRBD2. CDR3 length: 15 residues. CDR1 and CDR2 from the germline V gene are SQVTM and ANQGSEA. Unmatched junction bases numbered 5, after V lost 3 bases and J lost 4 bases. The CDR3, as DNA: TGCAGCGTTGACCTGACTAGCGGGAAATACAATGAGCAGTTCTTC. Amino acid sequence: CSVDLTSGKYNEQFF.

This clone has just one count. This chain joins TRBV11-2 and TRBJ1-4; 7 bases line up with TRBD1. The V gene end was trimmed by 5 bases and the J gene end by 7 bases; junction bases not matched to a gene: 7. The CDR3 sequence is 14 residues long. CDR1 is SGHAT, CDR2 FQNNGV, per germline. This CDR3 reads CASSPGQPGEKLFF. CDR3 bases: TGTGCCAGCAGCCCGGGACAGCCGGGTGAAAAACTGTTTTTT.

J is TRBJ1-3 and V is TRBV3-1 (or the pseudogene TRBV3-2), with D unclear. With 6 bases removed from V and 1 base from J, the gap between germline ends came to 10 bases. In germline, CDR1 is LGHDT, CDR2 YNNKEL (reference sequence). The CDR3 is 14 residues long. The CDR3 DNA sequence: TGTGCCAGCAGAAATCAGTATTCTGGAAACACCATATATTTT. As protein: CASRNQYSGNTIYF.

The gene calls are TRBV9 and TRBJ2-7; a weak D match, TRBD1 (6 bases). CDR3 length equals 14 residues. Germline assignment: CDR1 SGDLS and CDR2 YYNGEE. Trimming left V 3 bases short and J 0 bases short, with 10 bases between. CDR3 DNA: TGTGCCAGCAGCGCAACAGGGAGCTCCTACGAGCAGTACTTC. This encodes CASSATGSSYEQYF.

This clone was found once. V gene TRBV11-2 combines with J gene TRBJ2-7, with 9 nucleotides matching TRBD1. Germline loops: CDR1 SGHAT, CDR2 FQNNGV. V gave up 0 bases and J gave up 0 bases; unmatched junction bases: 3. This CDR3 region has 16 residues. CDR3: CASSLETGGSSYEQYF. The DNA of the CDR3 is TGTGCCAGCAGCTTAGAGACAGGGGGTAGCTCCTACGAGCAGTACTTC. The full variable domain, completed using reference TRBV11-2 and TRBJ2-7, is EAGVAQSPRYKIIEKRQSVAFWCNPISGHATLYWYQQILGQGPKLLIQFQNNGVVDDSQLPKDRFSAERLKGVDSTLKIQPAKLEDSAVYLCASSLETGGSSYEQYFGPGTRLTVT.

The V call is TRBV7-9, the J call TRBJ1-2; D unresolved. With 1 base removed from V and 4 bases from J, the gap between germline ends came to 10 bases. The CDR3 length is 14 residues. The germline CDR1 and CDR2 sequences are SEHNR and FQNEAQ (reference sequence). Here the CDR3 reads CASSLEGQAYGYTF. The CDR3 DNA reads TGTGCCAGCAGCTTAGAAGGTCAGGCCTATGGCTACACCTTC.

V and J are TRBV30 and TRBJ1-4, with 7 nucleotides matching TRBD1. Germline assignment: CDR1 GTSNPN and CDR2 SVGIG (reference sequence). This CDR3 contains 15 residues. J was trimmed by 11 bases and V by 3 bases; bases with no gene match: 15. The CDR3 nucleotides are TGTGCCTGGAGCGTCTCTAGGAGACAGGGATGGAAACTGTTTTTT. Its protein is CAWSVSRRQGWKLFF.

The chain recombines TRBV9 with TRBJ1-5; TRBD1 agrees at 9 bases. The CDR3 length is 14 residues. After removal of 6 bases from V and 1 base from J, the junction contained 2 bases not matched to a gene. CDR1 SGDLS and CDR2 YYNGEE come from the germline V gene. CDR3 sequence: CASKGTGSNQPQHF. CDR3 in DNA: TGTGCCAGCAAAGGGACAGGGAGCAATCAGCCCCAGCATTTT.

This chain links TRBV14 with TRBJ2-3; a possible D gene is TRBD2 (7 bases). The CDR3 runs to 18 residues. V lost 3 bases and J lost 2, with 21 bases in between. Germline assignment: CDR1 SGHDN and CDR2 FVKESK. CDR3 nucleotides: TGTGCCAGCAGCCAGAGGGGGGGGTCGGGCCGCCCCACAGATACGCAGTATTTT. It codes for CASSQRGGSGRPTDTQYF.

The chain couples TRBV5-8 to TRBJ1-5, with D possibly TRBD1 on 6 matching bases. CDR3 length: 15 residues. Germline assignment: CDR1 SGHTS and CDR2 YDEGEE. Trimming took 6 bases from V and 0 from J, leaving 13 bases between them. The CDR3 nucleotides read TGTGCCAGCACCCTAGGGGGTCCTAGCAATCAGCCCCAGCATTTT. Translation gives CASTLGGPSNQPQHF.

This clone was recorded at least ten times. No conserved phenylalanine or tryptophan ends this CDR3, so it is likely a read error. The limits of the CDR3 on the DNA are not certain, so only TCRdb's listed CDR3 is given. This chain joins TRBV7-3 and TRBJ1-6. Counting both end residues, the CDR3 totals 9 amino acids. The V gene's germline CDR1 is SGHTA and CDR2 FQGTGA. The CDR3 sequence is CASSLRLTD.

This clone was seen more than once but under ten times. The chain recombines TRBV4-2 with TRBJ2-7; no definite D call. Trimming removed 0 bases at V and 2 bases at J, with 11 bases between. CDR1 is LGHNA and CDR2 is YNFKEQ in the germline V gene. This CDR3 spans 15 amino acids. CDR3 protein: CASSQDPRGPYEQYF. The CDR3 bases are TGTGCCAGCAGCCAAGACCCCCGAGGTCCCTACGAGCAGTACTTC.

The chain is built from TRBV5-4 and TRBJ2-1, with TRBD1 identical over 9 bases. V shed 2 bases and J 4 bases; nucleotides not matched to a gene: 10. CDR1 is SGHNT, CDR2 YYREEE, per germline (reference sequence). This CDR3 comprises 17 residues. CDR3 amino acids: CASSFTGGPKTYNEQFF. The CDR3 DNA reads TGTGCCAGCAGCTTTACAGGGGGCCCCAAGACTTACAATGAGCAGTTCTTC.